What follows are 13 T cell receptor beta chains derived from one specimen sequenced in a study of OX40 agonist ivuxolimab in advanced cancers. Sequencing was performed with immunoSEQ multiplex PCR; in TCRdb, only in-frame clones are kept and a portion is missing. The profile covers tens of thousands of clones, with over 75% appearing a single time and roughly 5.8% taken by the ten largest. Sample: CD4+ or CD8+ T cells sorted from blood, taken in a trial of the OX40 agonist ivuxolimab. The receptors shown here come from an adult with an advanced solid tumor such as melanoma, head and neck, liver or kidney cancer.

The chain carries TRBV4-3 and TRBJ1-2; maybe TRBD1 (6 bases). Trimming took off 0 bases at V and 8 bases at J, with 13 bases between the two ends. Germline loops: CDR1 LGHNA, CDR2 YSLEER. CDR3 length: 14 amino acids. This CDR3 reads CASSQDGRGWGYTF. DNA for the CDR3: TGCGCCAGCAGCCAAGATGGCAGGGGCTGGGGCTACACCTTC.

The rearrangement uses TRBV9 and TRBJ2-5; 9 bases fit TRBD2. The end of the DNA fits TRBJ2-7 better, so the J call may be wrong. This CDR3 is 15 amino acids long. Looked up from germline, CDR1 is SGDLS and CDR2 is YYNGEE. CDR3 DNA sequence: TGTGCCAGCAGCGTAGATAGCGGGAGACTCGACGAGCAGTACTTC. Translation gives CASSVDSGRLDEQYF.

J is TRBJ1-5 and V is TRBV27; D not certain. Per the germline V gene, CDR1 is MNHEY and CDR2 is SMNVEV (reference sequence). The CDR3 sequence is 15 residues long. V was cut by 2 bases and J by 0 bases, with 8 bases left in between. CDR3 loop: CASSLATASNQPQHF. The CDR3 coding sequence is TGTGCCAGCAGTTTAGCTACGGCTAGCAATCAGCCCCAGCATTTT.

V and J are TRBV9 and TRBJ1-2; TRBD1 matches 10 bases. The V and J ends lost 0 bases and 8 bases, in that order; junction bases with no gene match: 4. Germline loops: CDR1 SGDLS, CDR2 YYNGEE. The length of the CDR3 is 14 residues. CDR3 loop: CASSVDGTGDGYTF. CDR3 nucleotides: TGTGCCAGCAGCGTAGATGGGACAGGGGACGGCTACACCTTC.

The chain couples TRBV7-9 to TRBJ1-1, with TRBD1 matching 7 bases. The CDR3 has 17 amino acids. In germline, CDR1 is SEHNR, CDR2 FQNEAQ (reference sequence). V trimming: 7 bases; J trimming: 4 bases; junction bases outside the gene matches: 18. Here the CDR3 DNA reads TGTGCCAGCACCGCTTCCAGAACAGGGGAGTCCCGCACTGAAGCTTTCTTT. Translating gives CASTASRTGESRTEAFF.

The CDR3 DNA reads as TGTGCCAGCAGCTTAGCCCGAGCCAATCAGCCCCAGCATTTT. It yields the protein CASSLARANQPQHF. The V and J genes are TRBV13 and TRBJ1-5; no clear D gene. Trimming shortened V by 1 base and J by 3 bases, and 7 bases separated the two germline ends. CDR1 and CDR2 from the germline V gene are PRHDT and FYEKMQ (reference sequence). The CDR3 totals 14 residues.

This clone was counted a single time. The J gene is TRBJ2-7, the V gene TRBV5-5; perhaps TRBD1 as D (6 bases). This CDR3 spans 14 amino acids. Trimming shortened V by 5 bases and J by 2 bases, and 14 bases separated the two germline ends. Germline values: CDR1 SGHKS, CDR2 YYEKEE (reference sequence). The CDR3 region is CASRGATATYEQYF. CDR3 nucleotides: TGTGCCAGCAGGGGGGCGACGGCTACCTACGAGCAGTACTTC.

The V gene is TRBV28, the J gene TRBJ1-2; D not resolved. In germline, CDR1 is MDHEN, CDR2 SYDVKM. CDR3 length: 13 amino acids. Trimming cost V 5 bases and J 0 bases, with 7 bases left between them. The CDR3 loop is CASSSRPNYGYTF. CDR3 nucleotide sequence: TGTGCCAGCAGTAGCAGACCTAACTATGGCTACACCTTC.

This clone was seen once. The V call is TRBV27, the J call TRBJ2-1; D is unclear. The CDR3 runs to 13 residues. CDR1 and CDR2 from the germline V gene are MNHEY and SMNVEV (reference sequence). The V end lost 7 bases, the J end lost 5 bases, and 12 bases lay between the germline ends. CDR3 bases: TGTGCCAGCACCCTTGGCAGGAACAATGAGCAGTTCTTC. Translating it yields CASTLGRNNEQFF.

The V gene is TRBV6-6, the J gene TRBJ2-7, with 8 bases aligning to TRBD2. The CDR3 consists of 14 residues. V was pared by 4 bases and J by 5 bases, with 7 bases of the junction left unmatched. The germline CDR1 and CDR2 sequences are MNHNY and SVGAGI (reference sequence). The CDR3 DNA reads TGTGCCAGCAGTTTCGGAGCGGGAGTAAACGAGCAGTACTTC. Its translation is CASSFGAGVNEQYF.

The chain is built from TRBV7-3 and TRBJ2-1, with D possibly being TRBD2 (5 bases). The length of the CDR3 is 16 residues. Germline CDR1 and CDR2: SGHTA and FQGTGA. The ends were cut back, 2 bases at V and 0 bases at J, with 11 bases in the middle. The CDR3 DNA sequence: TGTGCCAGCAGCTTAGGTAGCGCCAGCTCCTACAATGAGCAGTTCTTC. This encodes CASSLGSASSYNEQFF. The variable domain in full, with the rest retrieved from reference TRBV7-3 and TRBJ2-1, is GAGVSQTPSNKVTEKGKYVELRCDPISGHTALYWYRQSLGQGPEFLIYFQGTGAADDSGLPNDRFFAVRPEGSVSTLKIQRTERGDSAVYLCASSLGSASSYNEQFFGPGTRLTVL.

The gene calls are TRBV7-3 and TRBJ1-3; no reliable D call. Per the germline V gene, CDR1 is SGHTA and CDR2 is FQGTGA. This CDR3 region has 14 residues. Deletions cut 5 bases from V and 0 bases from J, with 8 bases between. In DNA form, the CDR3 reads TGTGCCAGCAGCCGTGGTGCCTCTGGAAACACCATATATTTT. Its translation: CASSRGASGNTIYF.

This clone was observed a handful of times. The CDR3 bases are TGCGCCAGCAGTAAGCGGGAGGTATGGGCTTACGAGCAGTACTTC. It encodes CASSKREVWAYEQYF. This chain uses TRBV5-1 with TRBJ2-7, with 9 positions matching TRBD2. From germline, CDR1 is SGHRS and CDR2 YFSETQ. This CDR3 is 15 amino acids long. V lost 5 bases and J lost 4; bases outside the gene matches: 10. The full variable domain, rest sourced from reference TRBV5-1 and TRBJ2-7, is KAGVTQTPRYLIKTRGQQVTLSCSPISGHRSVSWYQQTPGQGLQFLFEYFSETQRNKGNFPGRFSGRQFSNSRSEMNVSTLELGDSALYLCASSKREVWAYEQYFGPGTRLTVT.